The rows below give T cell receptor beta chains drawn from one sample of a study of CD8 T cells in Susac syndrome. One entry per CDR3 protein, called by TCRdb with MiXCR from the immunoSEQ multiplex PCR reads. The table has some 200,000 distinct CDR3 sequences, around 90% seen once. What was sequenced was CD8+ T cells from PBMCs. All receptors derive from a human donor with multiple sclerosis. Both conserved end residues are part of each CDR3. Each record gives: CDR3 protein, J gene, V gene.

cdr3_aa: CASSLAWLAGGPEQFF; j_call: TRBJ2-1; v_call: TRBV7-9
cdr3_aa: CASSPLARPGTDTQYF; j_call: TRBJ2-3; v_call: TRBV5-1
cdr3_aa: CASSEIGPGSANTEAFF; j_call: TRBJ1-1; v_call: TRBV25-1
cdr3_aa: CSASSGETGELFF; j_call: TRBJ2-2; v_call: TRBV20-1
cdr3_aa: CSVEDRAGYTF; j_call: TRBJ1-2; v_call: TRBV29-1
cdr3_aa: CASSLGYYNEQFF; j_call: TRBJ2-1; v_call: TRBV4-1
cdr3_aa: CASSQGGTEAFF; j_call: TRBJ1-1; v_call: TRBV3-1
cdr3_aa: CASSLARGSGYQETQYF; j_call: TRBJ2-5; v_call: TRBV12-3/TRBV12-4
cdr3_aa: CASSLQGGNSPLHF; j_call: TRBJ1-6; v_call: TRBV19
cdr3_aa: CASSGMNTEAFF; j_call: TRBJ1-1; v_call: TRBV19
cdr3_aa: CASSEGSSNQPQHF; j_call: TRBJ1-5; v_call: TRBV6-1
cdr3_aa: CASQEGPNSGNTIYF; j_call: TRBJ1-3; v_call: TRBV6-6
cdr3_aa: CASRGWRSFTGELFF; j_call: TRBJ2-2; v_call: TRBV7-2
cdr3_aa: CASSLKKGEEWSTEAFF; j_call: TRBJ1-1; v_call: TRBV5-1
cdr3_aa: CASSTGTSGPREQFF; j_call: TRBJ2-1; v_call: TRBV5-6
cdr3_aa: CSASPDISGGAGEQFF; j_call: TRBJ2-1; v_call: TRBV20-1
cdr3_aa: CASSFTGEGEQYF; j_call: TRBJ2-7; v_call: TRBV27
cdr3_aa: CASSELGTDTQYF; j_call: TRBJ2-3; v_call: TRBV5-1
cdr3_aa: CASSLDLAEPIDRYEQYF; j_call: TRBJ2-7; v_call: TRBV5-1
cdr3_aa: CASSQGAASSYNEQFF; j_call: TRBJ2-1; v_call: TRBV4-3
cdr3_aa: CATSERGAPTDTQYF; j_call: TRBJ2-3; v_call: TRBV24-1
cdr3_aa: CASSFGKGGAGYTF; j_call: TRBJ1-2; v_call: TRBV7-8
cdr3_aa: CASSQDPGQGGETQYF; j_call: TRBJ2-5; v_call: TRBV4-1
cdr3_aa: CASRDGAISTDTQYF; j_call: TRBJ2-3; v_call: TRBV19
cdr3_aa: CASLTGADEAFF; j_call: TRBJ1-1; v_call: TRBV12-3/TRBV12-4
cdr3_aa: CASSQWEGFGTDTQYF; j_call: TRBJ2-3; v_call: TRBV14
cdr3_aa: CSARVGTYEQYF; j_call: TRBJ2-7; v_call: TRBV20-1
cdr3_aa: CASSVAGGGYEQYF; j_call: TRBJ2-7; v_call: TRBV9
cdr3_aa: CATSRDRGPGNTIYF; j_call: TRBJ1-3; v_call: TRBV15
cdr3_aa: CASSLQTAGPGELFF; j_call: TRBJ2-2; v_call: TRBV4-3
cdr3_aa: CASSQGSGQGPAGSYNEQFF; j_call: TRBJ2-1; v_call: TRBV4-3